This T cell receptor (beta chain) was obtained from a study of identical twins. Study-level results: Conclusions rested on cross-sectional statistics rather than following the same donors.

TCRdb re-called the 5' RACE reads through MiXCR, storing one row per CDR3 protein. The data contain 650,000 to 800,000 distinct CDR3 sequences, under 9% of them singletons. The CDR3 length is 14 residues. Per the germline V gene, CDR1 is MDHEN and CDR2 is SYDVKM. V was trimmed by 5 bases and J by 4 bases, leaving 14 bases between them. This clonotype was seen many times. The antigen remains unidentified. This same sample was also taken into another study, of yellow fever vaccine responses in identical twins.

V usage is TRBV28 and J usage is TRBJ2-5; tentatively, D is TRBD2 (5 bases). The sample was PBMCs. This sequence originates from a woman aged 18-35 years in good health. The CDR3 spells CASSRNEGGETQYF. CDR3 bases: TGTGCCAGCAGTCGGAATGAGGGTGGAGAGACCCAGTACTTC.